This entry lists 17 T cell receptor beta chains sequenced from one sample in a study of blood T cell repertoires in COVID-19. Assay used: immunoSEQ multiplex PCR; TCRdb lists only in-frame clones, some missing. The data hold roughly 150,000 clones, with around 87% observed a single time. The sample comprised peripheral blood. All receptors derive from an elderly man with acute or convalescent COVID-19.

The J gene is TRBJ2-5, the V gene TRBV19; D might be TRBD1 (6 bases). Per the germline V gene, CDR1 is LNHDA and CDR2 is SQIVND (reference sequence). The CDR3 is 17 residues long. The ends were cut back, 5 bases at V and 1 base at J, with 20 bases in the middle. This chain's CDR3 is CASSDTRSTGFQETQYF. Here the CDR3 DNA reads TGTGCCAGTAGTGATACCCGCTCCACAGGGTTCCAAGAGACCCAGTACTTC.

The chain links TRBV11-2 to TRBJ1-1, with D unresolved. The V gene lost 5 bases and the J gene lost 1 base, with 5 bases spanning the gap. The CDR3 is made up of 12 amino acids. Germline lookup yields CDR1 SGHAT and CDR2 FQNNGV. DNA for the CDR3: TGTGCCAGCAGCCCGAGGAACACTGAAGCTTTCTTT. This gives the protein CASSPRNTEAFF.

The rearrangement uses TRBV24-1 and TRBJ1-2; TRBD1 agrees at 7 bases. Trimming at V came to 3 bases and at J to 8 bases, leaving 8 bases not matched to a gene. The CDR3 extends over 14 amino acids. Germline V gene data show CDR1 as KGHDR and CDR2 as SFDVKD. This CDR3 reads CATSDQDRVGGYTF. DNA for the CDR3: TGTGCCACCAGTGATCAAGACAGGGTAGGCGGCTACACCTTC.

J is TRBJ1-1 and V is TRBV2; D perhaps matches TRBD1 (6 bases). The V end was cut by 9 bases, the J end by 0 bases, with 11 bases between. Germline V gene data show CDR1 as SNHLY and CDR2 as FYNNEI. The CDR3 extends over 13 amino acids. Written as DNA, the CDR3 is TGTGCCAGAAGGGGGGGGATGAACACTGAAGCTTTCTTT. Its protein product is CARRGGMNTEAFF.

This chain links TRBV5-1 with TRBJ2-2; TRBD1 aligns across 7 bases. Germline assignment: CDR1 SGHRS and CDR2 YFSETQ. Germline trimming cut 2 bases from V and 3 bases from J; bases unmatched to any gene: 4. The CDR3 consists of 15 residues. The CDR3 coding sequence is TGCGCCAGCAGCTTTTCTACAGGGGACACCGGGGAGCTGTTTTTT. Translated, it gives CASSFSTGDTGELFF.

This chain links TRBV5-4 with TRBJ2-4, with 7 bases lining up with TRBD1. The CDR3 consists of 15 residues. In germline, CDR1 is SGHNT, CDR2 YYREEE (reference sequence). With 3 bases clipped from V and 5 bases from J, the junction kept 8 bases outside the gene matches. The CDR3, as DNA: TGTGCCAGCAGCTCCCCCGGGACAGTCCAAAACATTCAGTACTTC. Residues: CASSSPGTVQNIQYF.

The J gene is TRBJ1-1, the V gene TRBV19; 7 bases agree with TRBD1. The CDR3 has 14 residues. In germline, CDR1 is LNHDA, CDR2 SQIVND (reference sequence). Trimming at V came to 6 bases and at J to 2 bases, leaving 6 bases not matched to a gene. CDR3 bases: TGTGCCAGTAGGGTGGGACAGATTAACACTGAAGCTTTCTTT. This sequence encodes CASRVGQINTEAFF.

The rearrangement links TRBV19 to TRBJ2-3, with D possibly matching TRBD1 (5 bases). The V end was cut by 5 bases, the J end by 2 bases, with 20 bases between. The CDR3 spans 17 residues. Per germline, CDR1 LNHDA and CDR2 SQIVND (reference sequence). CDR3 in amino acids: CASSLAGQGIVTDTQYF. The DNA of the CDR3 is TGTGCCAGTAGTCTGGCCGGGCAGGGCATTGTCACAGATACGCAGTATTTT.

The chain uses TRBV11-2 and TRBJ2-7; 7 bases fit TRBD1. J gave up 3 bases and V 3 bases, and 17 bases lay outside the gene matches. Germline values: CDR1 SGHAT, CDR2 FQNNGV. CDR3 length: 18 amino acids. The DNA for the CDR3 is TGTGCCAGCAGCTTGTTTTCCCCTTCTTTGGGACAGAACTACGAGCAGTACTTC. Translation gives CASSLFSPSLGQNYEQYF.

The rearrangement uses TRBV3-1 (or the pseudogene TRBV3-2) and TRBJ2-7, with 8 bases identical to TRBD1. The ends lost 4 bases at V and 6 bases at J; junction bases unmatched: 11. Germline loops: CDR1 LGHDT, CDR2 YNNKEL (reference sequence). This CDR3 contains 15 residues. As DNA, the CDR3 is TGTGCCAGCAGCCCATGTTCCGGACAGGGCTGCGAGCAGTACTTC. Translation gives CASSPCSGQGCEQYF.

V and J are TRBV6-5 and TRBJ1-1; D might be TRBD1 (5 bases). CDR3 size: 12 residues. The germline CDR1 and CDR2 sequences are MNHEY and SVGAGI. Trimming pared 9 bases from V and 1 base from J, leaving 9 bases between. The CDR3 nucleotides are TGTGCCAGTAGAAGGGGGAACACTGAAGCTTTCTTT. This translates into CASRRGNTEAFF.

This chain links TRBV10-3 with TRBJ2-3; 10 bases match TRBD1. This CDR3 is 15 amino acids long. J lost 2 bases, V lost 5 bases, and 4 bases had no gene match. Germline-derived CDR1 and CDR2 are ENHRY and SYGVKD. The CDR3 nucleotides read TGTGCCATCAGTTCGACAGGGGGCACCACAGATACGCAGTATTTT. This encodes CAISSTGGTTDTQYF.

The rearrangement uses TRBV3-1 (or the pseudogene TRBV3-2) and TRBJ1-1, with D unclear. Germline V gene data show CDR1 as LGHDT and CDR2 as YNNKEL (reference sequence). V lost 1 base and J lost 5, with 11 bases in between. The CDR3 extends over 14 amino acids. CDR3 sequence: CASSQAPRWTEAFF. Written as DNA, the CDR3 is TGTGCCAGCAGCCAAGCGCCCCGGTGGACTGAAGCTTTCTTT.

The chain's CDR3 is CAWSGYRGNSPLHF. DNA of the CDR3: TGTGCCTGGAGTGGTTACAGGGGAAATTCACCCCTCCACTTT. The chain recombines TRBV30 with TRBJ1-6; TRBD1 aligns across 7 bases. Germline CDR1 reads GTSNPN; CDR2 reads SVGIG (reference sequence). This CDR3 is built from 14 residues. V lost 1 base, J lost 7 bases, and 4 bases stayed unmatched.

V gene TRBV5-1 combines with J gene TRBJ2-3; D not resolved. The germline gives CDR1 SGHRS, CDR2 YFSETQ. The CDR3 runs to 13 residues. Trimming removed 0 bases at V and 7 bases at J, with 9 bases between. The DNA of the CDR3 is TGCGCCAGCAGCTTGGATAGCTGGAATACGCAGTATTTT. Translation: CASSLDSWNTQYF.

The DNA of the CDR3 is TGTGCCAGCAGTGAAGTAGCGGCTAACACTGAAGCTTTCTTT. This encodes CASSEVAANTEAFF. The chain has TRBV6-1 and TRBJ1-1, with D unclear. The CDR3 loop spans 14 amino acids. Germline V gene sequence: CDR1 MNHNS, CDR2 SASEGT. V dropped 1 base and J dropped 2 bases, with 8 bases sitting between them.

J is TRBJ1-1 and V is TRBV5-4, with 8 nucleotides matching TRBD1. The CDR3 extends over 17 amino acids. CDR1 is SGHNT and CDR2 is YYREEE in the germline V gene (reference sequence). The ends lost 4 bases at V and 3 bases at J; junction bases unmatched: 14. CDR3 nucleotide sequence: TGTGCCAGCAGCCAAGGACAGGGAACATTTATTGACACTGAAGCTTTCTTT. This encodes CASSQGQGTFIDTEAFF.